Following are 14 T cell receptor beta chains from one sample sequenced in a study of CXCR3-negative and CXCR3-positive naive CD8 T cells. Through 5' RACE with UMI labels, the TRB cDNA libraries were prepared. TCRdb reanalyzed the 5' RACE reads, giving one entry per CDR3 protein sequence and no DNA. The table lists fewer than 95,000 distinct CDR3 sequences. Sequencing used naive CXCR3- CD8+ T cells from blood. Indicated subset: CD45RO-CCR7+CD27+CD95- naive CD8+ T cells lacking CXCR3 (TNR3-). These receptor sequences come from a human donor in good health. Some clones in this sample may be carry-over from other donors' samples.

The V gene is TRBV4-1, the J gene TRBJ2-4. In germline, CDR1 is MGHRA, CDR2 YSYEKL. The CDR3 is 15 amino acids. CDR3 sequence: CASSQDREIINIQYF.

The chain has TRBV29-1 and TRBJ2-7; TCRdb's assignment of TRBD1 cannot be checked, as there is no DNA. The CDR3 loop spans 11 amino acids. CDR1 is SQVTM, CDR2 ANQGSEA, per germline. The CDR3 loop reads CSVDLSGEQYF.

The chain carries TRBV29-1 and TRBJ1-2; TCRdb outputs TRBD1, but without DNA this stays unchecked. This CDR3 is built from 15 residues. Germline CDR1 SQVTM, CDR2 ANQGSEA. CDR3 amino acids: CSVGREGGENYGYTF. Combining the CDR3 with reference TRBV29-1 and TRBJ1-2 gives the whole variable domain SAVISQKPSRDICQRGTSLTIQCQVDSQVTMMFWYRQQPGQSLTLIATANQGSEATYESGFVIDKFPISRPNLTFSTLTVSNMSPEDSSIYLCSVGREGGENYGYTFGSGTRLTVV.

J is TRBJ1-1 and V is TRBV4-1; the TRBD1 assignment by TCRdb is unverifiable without DNA. The germline V gene has CDR1 MGHRA and CDR2 YSYEKL. The CDR3 covers 16 residues. The CDR3 protein is CASSQVGRAGGSEAFF.

This chain connects TRBV9 to TRBJ1-1; absent DNA, TCRdb's TRBD1 call cannot be checked. The CDR3 runs to 14 residues. Looked up from germline, CDR1 is SGDLS and CDR2 is YYNGEE. The CDR3 sequence is CASSVEGTHTEAFF.

V is TRBV5-5 and J is TRBJ2-5; TCRdb's D call, TRBD1, is unchecked because there is no DNA. The CDR3 extends over 14 amino acids. Germline V lookup: CDR1 SGHKS, CDR2 YYEKEE (reference sequence). CDR3 sequence: CASSERGRGETQYF.

The chain has TRBV13 and TRBJ2-7; TCRdb selects TRBD2, and the lack of DNA leaves this call unchecked. Germline CDR1 is PRHDT and CDR2 is FYEKMQ (reference sequence). The CDR3 is 14 residues long. The CDR3 sequence: CASSQGLAAYEQYF.

V usage is TRBV20-1 and J usage is TRBJ2-7; TCRdb lists TRBD2, though no DNA is available to test this call. Germline values: CDR1 DFQATT, CDR2 SNEGSKA (reference sequence). The CDR3 runs to 16 residues. The CDR3 is CSARRVSGGFSYEQYF.

The chain recombines TRBV29-1 with TRBJ2-7; no DNA is available, so the TRBD1 call from TCRdb remains unchecked. The CDR3 spans 13 residues. CDR1 is SQVTM and CDR2 is ANQGSEA in the germline V gene. This CDR3 is CSVTGTGKDEQYF.

The rearrangement joins TRBV7-6 to TRBJ2-1; the D call from TCRdb, TRBD1, cannot be confirmed without DNA. The CDR3 spans 17 residues. The germline V gene encodes CDR1 SGHVS and CDR2 FNYEAQ. The CDR3 sequence: CASSLTAGVPSYNEQFF.

The chain joins TRBV20-1 to TRBJ2-7; TCRdb reports TRBD2, a call that lacks DNA to check it against. Germline V gene sequence: CDR1 DFQATT, CDR2 SNEGSKA (reference sequence). This CDR3 has 15 residues. The CDR3 loop is CSAPQAGGPLYEQYF.

The chain has TRBV30 and TRBJ2-7; TCRdb picks TRBD2, but there is no DNA to check that call. Germline V CDR1 and CDR2: GTSNPN, SVGIG (reference sequence). The CDR3 runs 14 residues. CDR3 in amino acids: CAWGRSGSADEQYF.

The rearrangement joins TRBV4-1 to TRBJ1-5; TCRdb names TRBD1, which stays unverified in the absence of DNA. The CDR3 length is 13 residues. Germline assignment: CDR1 MGHRA and CDR2 YSYEKL. The CDR3: CASRGQTDQPQHF.

This chain links TRBV28 with TRBJ2-2; TCRdb's D gene call, TRBD1, goes unchecked for lack of DNA. The germline CDR1 and CDR2 sequences are MDHEN and SYDVKM. The CDR3 is made up of 15 amino acids. The CDR3 here is CASSRDRGGTGELFF.